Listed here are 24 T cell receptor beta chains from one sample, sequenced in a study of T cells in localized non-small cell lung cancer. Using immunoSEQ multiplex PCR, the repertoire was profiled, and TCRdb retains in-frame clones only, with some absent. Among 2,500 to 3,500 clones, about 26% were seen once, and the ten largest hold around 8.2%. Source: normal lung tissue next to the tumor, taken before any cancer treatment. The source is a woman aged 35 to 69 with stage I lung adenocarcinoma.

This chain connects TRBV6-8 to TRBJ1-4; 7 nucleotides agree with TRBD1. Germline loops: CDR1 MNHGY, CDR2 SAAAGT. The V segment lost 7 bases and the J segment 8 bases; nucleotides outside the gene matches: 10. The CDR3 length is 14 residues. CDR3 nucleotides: TGTGCCAGCATTTTAGACAGGGTGCGGGAAAAACTGTTTTTT. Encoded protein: CASILDRVREKLFF.

The CDR3 loop reads CASSEYRTYEQYF. In nucleotides, the CDR3 is TGTGCCAGCAGTGAATACAGAACCTACGAGCAGTACTTC. The rearrangement joins TRBV6-7 to TRBJ2-7; D unresolved. TRBV6-7 counts as an open reading frame of uncertain function. The V end lost 5 bases, the J end lost 2 bases, and 10 bases lay between the germline ends. The CDR3 consists of 13 residues.

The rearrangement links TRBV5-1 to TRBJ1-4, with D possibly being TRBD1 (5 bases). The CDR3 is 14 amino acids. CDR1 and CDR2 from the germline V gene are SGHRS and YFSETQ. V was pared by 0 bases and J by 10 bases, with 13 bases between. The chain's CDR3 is CASSLGQGMRKLFF. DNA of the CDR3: TGCGCCAGCAGCTTGGGCCAGGGAATGAGAAAACTGTTTTTT.

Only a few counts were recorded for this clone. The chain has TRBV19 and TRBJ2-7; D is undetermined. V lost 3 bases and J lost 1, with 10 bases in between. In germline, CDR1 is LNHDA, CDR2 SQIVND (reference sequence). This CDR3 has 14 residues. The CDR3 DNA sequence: TGTGCCAGTAGTATCCAGGACGCGTCCTACGAGCAGTACTTC. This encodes CASSIQDASYEQYF. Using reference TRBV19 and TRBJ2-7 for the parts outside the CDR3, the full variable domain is DGGITQSPKYLFRKEGQNVTLSCEQNLNHDAMYWYRQDPGQGLRLIYYSQIVNDFQKGDIAEGYSVSREKKESFPLTVTSAQKNPTAFYLCASSIQDASYEQYFGPGTRLTVT.

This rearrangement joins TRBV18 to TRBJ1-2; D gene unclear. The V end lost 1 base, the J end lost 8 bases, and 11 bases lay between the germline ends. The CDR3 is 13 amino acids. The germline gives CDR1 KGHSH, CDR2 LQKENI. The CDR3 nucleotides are TGTGCCAGCTCACCACTTGCATGGGAAGGCTACACCTTC. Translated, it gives CASSPLAWEGYTF.

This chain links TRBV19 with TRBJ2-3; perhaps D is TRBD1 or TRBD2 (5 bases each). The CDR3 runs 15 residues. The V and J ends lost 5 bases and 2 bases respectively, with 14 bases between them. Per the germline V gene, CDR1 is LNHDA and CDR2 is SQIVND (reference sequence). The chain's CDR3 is CASSRGVVYTDTQYF. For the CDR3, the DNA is TGTGCCAGTAGTCGAGGGGTTGTTTACACAGATACGCAGTATTTT.

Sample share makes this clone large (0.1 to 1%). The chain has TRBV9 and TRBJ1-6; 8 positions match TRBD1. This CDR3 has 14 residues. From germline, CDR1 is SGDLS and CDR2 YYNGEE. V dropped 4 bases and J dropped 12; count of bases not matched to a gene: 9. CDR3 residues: CASSPSSGQVPLHF. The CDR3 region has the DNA TGTGCCAGCAGCCCTAGCTCGGGACAGGTACCCCTCCACTTT.

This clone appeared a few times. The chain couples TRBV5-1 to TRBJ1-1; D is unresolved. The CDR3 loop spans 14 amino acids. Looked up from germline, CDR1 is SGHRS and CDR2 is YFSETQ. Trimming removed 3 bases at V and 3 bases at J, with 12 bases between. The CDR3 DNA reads TGCGCCAGCAGCTCGCGGCGGGGTGACACTGAAGCTTTCTTT. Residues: CASSSRRGDTEAFF.

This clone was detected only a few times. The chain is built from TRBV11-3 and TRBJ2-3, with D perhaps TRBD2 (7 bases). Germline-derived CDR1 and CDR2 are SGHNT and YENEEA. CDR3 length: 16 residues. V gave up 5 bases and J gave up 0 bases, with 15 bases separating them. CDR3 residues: CASSGGGARSTDTQYF. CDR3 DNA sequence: TGTGCCAGCAGCGGTGGGGGGGCGCGTAGCACAGATACGCAGTATTTT.

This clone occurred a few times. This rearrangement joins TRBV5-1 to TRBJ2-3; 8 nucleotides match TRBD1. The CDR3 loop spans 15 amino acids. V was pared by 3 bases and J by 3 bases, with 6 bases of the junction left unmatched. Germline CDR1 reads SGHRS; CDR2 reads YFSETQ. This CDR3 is CASSYSTGDTDTQYF. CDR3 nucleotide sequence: TGCGCCAGCAGCTACTCGACAGGGGATACAGATACGCAGTATTTT.

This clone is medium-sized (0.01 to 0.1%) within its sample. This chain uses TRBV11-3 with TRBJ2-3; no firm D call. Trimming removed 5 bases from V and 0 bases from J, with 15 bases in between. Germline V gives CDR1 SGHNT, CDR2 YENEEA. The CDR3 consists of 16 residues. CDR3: CASSPILLESTDTQYF. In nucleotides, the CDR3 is TGTGCCAGCAGCCCTATCCTATTAGAAAGCACAGATACGCAGTATTTT.

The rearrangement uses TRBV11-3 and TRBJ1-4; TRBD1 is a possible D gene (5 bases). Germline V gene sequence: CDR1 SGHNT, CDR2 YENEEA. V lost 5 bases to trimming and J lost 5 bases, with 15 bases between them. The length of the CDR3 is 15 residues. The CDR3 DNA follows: TGTGCCAGCAGCCGCCAGGGCGCAAAAAATGAAAAACTGTTTTTT. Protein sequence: CASSRQGAKNEKLFF.

CDR3 in DNA: TGTGCCAGCAGTTACTCGACAGGGAACACTGAAGCTTTCTTT. It translates to CASSYSTGNTEAFF. The chain uses TRBV6-8 and TRBJ1-1; tentative D call: TRBD1 (6 bases). With 0 bases removed from V and 1 base from J, the gap between germline ends came to 6 bases. This CDR3 has 14 amino acids. Germline loops: CDR1 MNHGY, CDR2 SAAAGT.

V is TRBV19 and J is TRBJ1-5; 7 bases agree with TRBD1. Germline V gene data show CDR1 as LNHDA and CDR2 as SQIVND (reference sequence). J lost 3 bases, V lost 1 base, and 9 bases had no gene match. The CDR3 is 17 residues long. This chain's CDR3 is CASSIVFADRVNQPQHF. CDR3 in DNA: TGTGCCAGTAGTATAGTCTTTGCCGACAGGGTCAATCAGCCCCAGCATTTT.

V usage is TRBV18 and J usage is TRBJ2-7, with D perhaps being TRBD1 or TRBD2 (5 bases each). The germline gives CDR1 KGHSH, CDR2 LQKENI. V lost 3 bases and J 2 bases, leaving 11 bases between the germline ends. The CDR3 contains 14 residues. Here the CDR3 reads CASSPGTVTYEQYF. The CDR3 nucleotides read TGTGCCAGCTCACCTGGGACGGTAACCTACGAGCAGTACTTC.

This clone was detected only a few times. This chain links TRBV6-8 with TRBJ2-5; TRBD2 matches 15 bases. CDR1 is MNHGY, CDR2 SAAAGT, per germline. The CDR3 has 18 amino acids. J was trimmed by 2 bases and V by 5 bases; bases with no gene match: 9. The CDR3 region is CASSKGGTSGGSQETQYF. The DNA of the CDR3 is TGTGCCAGCAGTAAGGGAGGGACTAGCGGGGGGAGTCAAGAGACCCAGTACTTC.

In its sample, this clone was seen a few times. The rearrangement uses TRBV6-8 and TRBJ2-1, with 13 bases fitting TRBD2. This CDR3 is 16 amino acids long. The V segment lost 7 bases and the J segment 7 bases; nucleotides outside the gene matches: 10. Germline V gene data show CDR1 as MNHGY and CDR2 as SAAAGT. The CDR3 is CASISGLAGVFNEQFF. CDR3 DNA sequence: TGTGCCAGCATCTCAGGACTAGCGGGAGTGTTTAATGAGCAGTTCTTC.

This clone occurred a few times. CDR3 bases: TGTGCCAGCGAGGGGATGGCTAACTATGGCTACACCTTC. Translation: CASEGMANYGYTF. V is TRBV19 and J is TRBJ1-2; TRBD1 is a possible D gene (5 bases). The CDR3 extends over 13 amino acids. The germline gives CDR1 LNHDA, CDR2 SQIVND (reference sequence). V lost 9 bases and J 0 bases, leaving 11 bases between the germline ends.

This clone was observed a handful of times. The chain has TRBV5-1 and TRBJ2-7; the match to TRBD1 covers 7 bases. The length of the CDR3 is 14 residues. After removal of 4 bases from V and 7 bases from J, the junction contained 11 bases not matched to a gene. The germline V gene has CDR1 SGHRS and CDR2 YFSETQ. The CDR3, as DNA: TGCGCCAGCAGCCCAAGACAGGGTCTAGGGGAGCAGTACTTC. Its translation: CASSPRQGLGEQYF.

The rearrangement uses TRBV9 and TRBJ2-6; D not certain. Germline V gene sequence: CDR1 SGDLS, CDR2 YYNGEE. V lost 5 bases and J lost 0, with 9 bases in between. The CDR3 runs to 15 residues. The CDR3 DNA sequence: TGTGCCAGCAGTGATTTGGACTCTGGGGCCAACGTCCTGACTTTC. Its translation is CASSDLDSGANVLTF.

Written as DNA, the CDR3 is TGCAGCGTTGAAGGTGCGGGTCCTAGCACAGATACGCAGTATTTT. It is translated as CSVEGAGPSTDTQYF. This chain joins TRBV29-1 and TRBJ2-3; D is perhaps TRBD2 (5 bases). The CDR3 is 15 residues long. Germline lookup yields CDR1 SQVTM and CDR2 ANQGSEA. Trimming took 1 base from V and 0 from J, leaving 11 bases between them.

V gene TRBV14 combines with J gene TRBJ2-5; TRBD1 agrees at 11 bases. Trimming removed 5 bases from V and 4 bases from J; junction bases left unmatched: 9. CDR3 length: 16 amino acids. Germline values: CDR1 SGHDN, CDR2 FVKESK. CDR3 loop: CASSTRDRGILETQYF. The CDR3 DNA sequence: TGTGCCAGCAGCACGCGGGACAGGGGGATACTAGAGACCCAGTACTTC.

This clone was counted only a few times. The CDR3 spells CASSLVAASGPDTQYF. The CDR3 region has the DNA TGTGCCAGCAGCTTGGTGGCGGCTAGCGGCCCAGATACGCAGTATTTT. The rearrangement links TRBV11-3 to TRBJ2-3; the match to TRBD2 covers 7 bases. The CDR3 is 16 amino acids. V shed 3 bases, J shed 4 bases, and the junction held 10 bases outside the gene matches. Germline V gene lookup returns CDR1 SGHNT and CDR2 YENEEA.

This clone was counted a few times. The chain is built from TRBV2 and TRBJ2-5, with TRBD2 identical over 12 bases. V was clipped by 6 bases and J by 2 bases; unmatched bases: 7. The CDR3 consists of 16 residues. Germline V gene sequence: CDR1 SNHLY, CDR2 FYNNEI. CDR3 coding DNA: TGTGCCAGCAGCGGACGACTAGCGGGGGTTCAAGAGACCCAGTACTTC. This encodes CASSGRLAGVQETQYF.